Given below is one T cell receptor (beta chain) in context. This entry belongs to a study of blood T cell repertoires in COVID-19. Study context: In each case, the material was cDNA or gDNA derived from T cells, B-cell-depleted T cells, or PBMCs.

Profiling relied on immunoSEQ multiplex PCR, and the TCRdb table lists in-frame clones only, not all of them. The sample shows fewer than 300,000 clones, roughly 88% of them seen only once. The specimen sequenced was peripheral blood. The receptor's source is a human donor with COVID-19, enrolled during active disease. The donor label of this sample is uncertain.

This CDR3 is CATSRVANNYGYTF. The CDR3 bases are TGTGCCACCAGCAGAGTGGCAAACAACTATGGCTACACCTTC. The V call is TRBV15, the J call TRBJ1-2; D call uncertain. This CDR3 contains 14 residues. Germline CDR1 reads LNHNV; CDR2 reads YYDKDF (reference sequence). V lost 1 base and J lost 2, with 8 bases in between. Based on the CDR3 plus reference TRBV15 and TRBJ1-2, the full variable domain is DAMVIQNPRYQVTQFGKPVTLSCSQTLNHNVMYWYQQKSSQAPKLLFHYYDKDFNNEADTPDNFQSRRPNTSFCFLDIRSPGLGDTAMYLCATSRVANNYGYTFGSGTRLTVV.